The T cell receptor beta chain under discussion was sequenced for a study of response to subunit inactivated influenza vaccine. The germline V gene has CDR1 SEHNR and CDR2 FQNEAQ (reference sequence). Trimming removed 5 bases from V and 8 bases from J, with 12 bases in between. The length of the CDR3 is 12 residues. Study outcomes and limitations: The authors suggested that few new T cells are recruited per seasonal influenza vaccination.

Comment on this clonotype: Its antigen is currently unknown.

TCRdb re-analysed the RT-PCR reads in MiXCR, keeping a single row per CDR3 protein. Here the sample spans 550,000 to 600,000 distinct CDR3 sequences, about 10% being singletons. The sample in question was PBMCs from blood, obtained on the day of vaccination. The receptor comes from a man aged 45-65 years who received an inactivated influenza vaccine. V is TRBV7-9 and J is TRBJ1-2; D may be TRBD1 (6 bases). CDR3 sequence: CASSPRDTGYTF. Written as DNA, the CDR3 is TGTGCCAGCAGCCCTCGGGACACCGGCTACACCTTC.